This T cell receptor (beta chain) was observed in a study of Ad26.COV2.S vaccination and SARS-CoV-2 variants. Turning to the study itself: COV1001, an Ad26.COV2.S trial, supplied this vaccine-arm donor.

Stated treatment: some 20 received Ad26.COV2.S at low or high dose, single or two shots; 5 received placebo; per-sample allocation not given. The study sampled participants on day 63 after the first vaccine or placebo injection. The data were produced by immunoSEQ multiplex PCR, yet TCRdb's version contains in-frame clones alone and is incomplete. The table has fewer than 500,000 clones, 90% seen once. J gave up 5 bases and V 6 bases, and 6 bases lay outside the gene matches. The CDR3 spans 13 residues. Germline V gene lookup returns CDR1 LNHDA and CDR2 SQIVND (reference sequence). This TCR derives from a person aged 18 to 65 who received the Ad26.COV2.S COVID-19 vaccine or a placebo. The sample consisted of peripheral blood, taken in a trial of Ad26.COV2.S vaccine versus placebo. The chain employs TRBV19 and TRBJ2-5; 7 nucleotides agree with TRBD1. The CDR3 nucleotides read TGTGCCAGTAGCTCTACAGGGGCCGAGACCCAGTACTTC. This encodes CASSSTGAETQYF.